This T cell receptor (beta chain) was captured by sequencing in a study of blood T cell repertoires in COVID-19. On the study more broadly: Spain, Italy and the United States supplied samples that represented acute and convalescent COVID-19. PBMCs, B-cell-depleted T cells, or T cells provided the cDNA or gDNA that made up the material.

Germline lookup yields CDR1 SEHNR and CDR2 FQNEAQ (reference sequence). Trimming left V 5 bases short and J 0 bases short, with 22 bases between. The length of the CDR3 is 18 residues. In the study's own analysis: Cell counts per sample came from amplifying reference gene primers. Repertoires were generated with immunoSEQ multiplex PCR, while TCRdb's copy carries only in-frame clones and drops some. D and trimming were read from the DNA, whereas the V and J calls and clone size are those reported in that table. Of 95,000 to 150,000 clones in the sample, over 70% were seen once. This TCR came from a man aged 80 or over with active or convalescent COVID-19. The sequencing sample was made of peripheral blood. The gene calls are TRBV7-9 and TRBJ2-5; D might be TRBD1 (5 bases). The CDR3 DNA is TGTGCCAGCAGCCTCCGCTTTATTGGGGCTGGGTACCAAGAGACCCAGTACTTC. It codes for CASSLRFIGAGYQETQYF.